The entry below describes one T cell receptor (beta chain). Its antigen is not identified. This entry belongs to a study of T cell responses to AZD1222 COVID-19 vaccine. Whole-study results and caveats: Spike-specific TCR depth and breadth grew after two AZD1222 doses. White British people made up most donors, females outnumbered males, and clonal diversity was possibly underestimated. Just five to seven people given AZD1222 tested seropositive at baseline. Nearly half of spike-specific TCRs reportedly target unmutated variant regions.

The ends were cut back, 11 bases at V and 5 bases at J, with 19 bases in the middle. CDR1 SGHVS and CDR2 FQNEAQ come from the germline V gene. CDR3 size: 14 residues. Using immunoSEQ multiplex PCR, the repertoire was profiled, and TCRdb retains in-frame clones only, with some absent. The sample lists around 200,000 clones, 70% to 90% seen once, with 25% to 30% in the top ten. This sequence was found in an adult who received the AZD1222 COVID-19 vaccine. The specimen was peripheral blood, collected 28 days after the second AZD1222 dose. V and J are TRBV7-8 and TRBJ1-5; possibly TRBD1 for D (6 bases). CDR3 sequence (DNA): TGTGCCGTTACCGGCGGGGGCGGGTATCAGCCCCAGCATTTT. This gives the protein CAVTGGGGYQPQHF.